The 28 T cell receptor beta chains given below trace back to one sample, sequenced in a study of blood T cell repertoires in COVID-19. Clones were sequenced by immunoSEQ multiplex PCR, and TCRdb holds only the in-frame ones, with some missing. The sample carries around 310,000 clones, around 92% recorded once. The specimen was PBMCs or T cells enriched from blood (not recorded which). The receptor set was obtained from a woman in her twenties or thirties who had recovered from COVID-19.

The rearrangement joins TRBV24-1 to TRBJ2-2, with 9 bases that match TRBD1. The V gene end was trimmed by 5 bases and the J gene end by 3 bases; junction bases not matched to a gene: 15. Germline-derived CDR1 and CDR2 are KGHDR and SFDVKD. The CDR3 spans 19 residues. CDR3 coding DNA: TGTGCCACCAGTGGGTACAGGGGGCCCCAGAAATACCACACCGGGGAGCTGTTTTTT. Encoded protein: CATSGYRGPQKYHTGELFF.

The gene calls are TRBV24-1 and TRBJ1-5; 7 nucleotides line up with TRBD1. V shed 3 bases and J 5 bases; nucleotides not matched to a gene: 9. Per germline, CDR1 KGHDR and CDR2 SFDVKD. The length of the CDR3 is 16 residues. CDR3 in DNA: TGTGCCACCAGTGATAGACACAGGGGAAGGGATCAGCCCCAGCATTTT. It codes for CATSDRHRGRDQPQHF.

This clone came up once. The chain carries TRBV6-5 and TRBJ1-6; no firm D call. The CDR3 totals 15 residues. V lost 2 bases to trimming and J lost 10 bases, with 15 bases between them. CDR1 and CDR2 from the germline V gene are MNHEY and SVGAGI. The CDR3 sequence: CASSYPDGGASPLHF. The DNA of the CDR3 is TGTGCCAGCAGTTACCCAGATGGTGGAGCATCACCCCTCCACTTT.

The chain joins TRBV6-1 to TRBJ1-2, with a weak D call TRBD1 (6 bases). Germline V gene lookup returns CDR1 MNHNS and CDR2 SASEGT. The CDR3 runs to 13 residues. Trimming took 3 bases from V and 11 from J, leaving 16 bases between them. The CDR3 region has the DNA TGTGCCAGCAGTGAGGGGTCCGGACAGAAATACACCTTC. It specifies CASSEGSGQKYTF.

This clone is a singleton in its sample. The rearrangement joins TRBV28 to TRBJ1-1; D uncertain. CDR1 MDHEN and CDR2 SYDVKM come from the germline V gene. The CDR3 totals 14 residues. Trimming took 1 base from V and 0 from J, leaving 6 bases between them. CDR3 loop: CASSLLGLNTEAFF. DNA for the CDR3: TGTGCCAGCAGTTTATTGGGCCTGAACACTGAAGCTTTCTTT.

The chain couples TRBV7-2 to TRBJ1-3; unclear D gene. The CDR3 length is 13 residues. Germline-derived CDR1 and CDR2 are SGHTA and FQGNSA. V lost 3 bases and J lost 4, with 7 bases in between. CDR3 sequence reads: CASSFPAGNTIYF. The CDR3 DNA reads TGTGCCAGCAGCTTCCCAGCGGGAAACACCATATATTTT.

This chain links TRBV6-5 with TRBJ2-2, with 13 nucleotides matching TRBD2. With 6 bases clipped from V and 8 bases from J, the junction kept 6 bases outside the gene matches. The germline V gene has CDR1 MNHEY and CDR2 SVGAGI. There are 15 residues in the CDR3. The CDR3 sequence is CASRGLAGASGELFF. The CDR3 DNA sequence: TGTGCCAGCAGAGGACTAGCGGGAGCGTCGGGGGAGCTGTTTTTT.

The V and J genes are TRBV15 and TRBJ2-7; TRBD1 is a possible D gene (6 bases). The CDR3 consists of 15 residues. V was clipped by 3 bases and J by 6 bases, with 18 bases between them. CDR1 LNHNV and CDR2 YYDKDF come from the germline V gene (reference sequence). In nucleotides, the CDR3 is TGTGCCACCAGCAGCCCACAGGGTCTAAGGAGCGAGCAGTACTTC. Translated: CATSSPQGLRSEQYF.

The V and J genes are TRBV6-2 or TRBV6-3 and TRBJ1-5; 10 nucleotides agree with TRBD1. This CDR3 comprises 15 residues. The V and J ends lost 4 bases and 6 bases, in that order; junction bases with no gene match: 6. Germline lookup yields CDR1 MNHEY and CDR2 SVGEGT. The CDR3 loop is CASSSPDRGAQPQHF. CDR3 coding DNA: TGTGCCAGCAGTTCGCCGGACAGGGGGGCTCAGCCCCAGCATTTT.

CDR3 sequence reads: CASSPGTGPRGYTF. CDR3 in DNA: TGTGCCAGCTCACCTGGGACAGGGCCTAGGGGCTACACCTTC. The chain employs TRBV18 and TRBJ1-2, with TRBD1 matching 9 bases. The CDR3 is 14 amino acids. CDR1 and CDR2 (germline): KGHSH, LQKENI. V gave up 3 bases and J gave up 8 bases; unmatched junction bases: 7.

This rearrangement joins TRBV9 to TRBJ1-2; possible D gene TRBD1, 5 bases. The CDR3 spans 16 residues. The germline gives CDR1 SGDLS, CDR2 YYNGEE. Trimming took 3 bases from V and 7 from J, leaving 22 bases between them. For the CDR3, the DNA is TGTGCCAGCAGCGCGTTCGATTACGGGACTCCGGCTGGCTACACCTTC. This encodes CASSAFDYGTPAGYTF.

There are a few counts of this clone. The V call is TRBV6-4, the J call TRBJ1-5; D uncertain. The CDR3 is 15 amino acids. In germline, CDR1 is MRHNA, CDR2 SNTAGT. V was clipped by 6 bases and J by 2 bases, with 14 bases between them. CDR3 amino acids: CASSLSAGGNQPQHF. The CDR3 DNA sequence: TGTGCCAGCAGCCTGTCAGCTGGAGGCAATCAGCCCCAGCATTTT.

In the case of this clone: One end of the junction is discordant with germline, which a read error may explain. Different DNA sequences within this sample yield the same CDR3. The rearrangement joins TRBV4-1 to TRBJ1-3, with D possibly matching TRBD1 (5 bases). CDR1 and CDR2 from the germline V gene are MGHRA and YSYEKL. The length of the CDR3 is 15 residues. The CDR3 sequence is CASSQEGRVGNTIYF. The CDR3 region has the DNA TGCGCCAGCAGTCAAGAGGGCAGGGTTGGAAACACCATATATTTT.

J is TRBJ2-1 and V is TRBV19; 10 bases align to TRBD2. J gave up 8 bases and V 5 bases, and 6 bases lay outside the gene matches. The CDR3 length is 14 residues. Per the germline V gene, CDR1 is LNHDA and CDR2 is SQIVND (reference sequence). The DNA for the CDR3 is TGTGCCAGTAGTCTAGCGGGAGATTTGTATGAGCAGTTCTTC. It is translated as CASSLAGDLYEQFF.

J is TRBJ1-1 and V is TRBV12-3 or TRBV12-4; 8 nucleotides match TRBD1. V shed 4 bases, J shed 8 bases, and the junction held 6 bases outside the gene matches. This CDR3 has 13 residues. This chain's CDR3 is CASSSGTGYEAFF. Written as DNA, the CDR3 is TGTGCCAGCAGTTCCGGGACAGGATACGAAGCTTTCTTT.

The chain links TRBV30 to TRBJ2-6; D ambiguous. Germline V gene data show CDR1 as GTSNPN and CDR2 as SVGIG (reference sequence). The CDR3 loop spans 12 amino acids. V was shortened by 5 bases and J by 0 bases, with 2 bases between the two germline ends. The CDR3 bases are TGTGCCTGGCACTCTGGGGCCAACGTCCTGACTTTC. Protein product: CAWHSGANVLTF.

The chain recombines TRBV28 with TRBJ2-7, with 12 bases matching TRBD1. V lost 6 bases, J lost 2 bases, and 5 bases stayed unmatched. Per germline, CDR1 MDHEN and CDR2 SYDVKM. The CDR3 covers 15 residues. The CDR3 protein is CASRGTGGDPYEQYF. CDR3 bases: TGTGCCAGCAGGGGGACAGGGGGCGATCCCTACGAGCAGTACTTC.

V and J are TRBV18 and TRBJ1-5, with TRBD1 as a possible D gene (5 bases). Deletions cut 3 bases from V and 9 bases from J, with 18 bases between. This CDR3 has 15 amino acids. CDR1 is KGHSH, CDR2 LQKENI, per germline. The CDR3 loop is CASSPGRTFVRPQHF. As DNA, the CDR3 is TGTGCCAGCTCACCCGGTAGGACATTCGTTCGGCCCCAGCATTTT.

Regarding this clone: The same CDR3 arises from other DNA sequences in this sample as well. The genes are TRBV19 and TRBJ1-5; D is unclear. Trimming took off 9 bases at V and 3 bases at J, with 9 bases between the two ends. The CDR3 has 12 amino acids. Germline CDR1 LNHDA, CDR2 SQIVND (reference sequence). CDR3 coding DNA: TGTGCCAGCTCCATCTACAATCAGCCCCAGCATTTT. Protein product: CASSIYNQPQHF.

This clone has just one count. The chain uses TRBV27 and TRBJ2-7; TRBD1 agrees at 8 bases. Looked up from germline, CDR1 is MNHEY and CDR2 is SMNVEV (reference sequence). The CDR3 covers 17 residues. The V gene end was trimmed by 3 bases and the J gene end by 2 bases; junction bases not matched to a gene: 12. DNA for the CDR3: TGTGCCAGCAGTTTGGTCCCCAATCCAGGGGGCACCTACGAGCAGTACTTC. Translating gives CASSLVPNPGGTYEQYF.

The chain has TRBV3-1 (or the pseudogene TRBV3-2) and TRBJ2-5; 8 bases map to TRBD1. V shed 5 bases and J 5 bases; nucleotides not matched to a gene: 10. Germline CDR1 reads LGHDT; CDR2 reads YNNKEL (reference sequence). The CDR3 extends over 15 amino acids. The CDR3 is CASSIGQGGGETQYF. In DNA form, the CDR3 reads TGTGCCAGCAGCATCGGACAGGGCGGAGGTGAGACCCAGTACTTC.

The chain combines TRBV11-2 with TRBJ2-1, with TRBD2 as a possible D gene (7 bases). CDR3 length: 16 amino acids. V lost 1 base to trimming and J lost 5 bases, with 15 bases between them. The germline CDR1 and CDR2 sequences are SGHAT and FQNNGV. The CDR3 loop reads CASSLGGGLIHNEQFF. As DNA, the CDR3 is TGTGCCAGCAGCTTAGGAGGGGGACTAATACACAATGAGCAGTTCTTC.

This chain joins TRBV9 and TRBJ2-7, with a tentative D call TRBD2 (6 bases). CDR3 length: 18 residues. Germline values: CDR1 SGDLS, CDR2 YYNGEE. V lost 3 bases and J lost 7, with 29 bases in between. The CDR3 DNA reads TGTGCCAGCAGCGATGGCGTTAGTGAGCGGGCTCCTCCCGGGGAGCAGTACTTC. Encoded protein: CASSDGVSERAPPGEQYF.

The chain employs TRBV25-1 and TRBJ2-5; a possible D gene is TRBD2 (6 bases). The V and J ends lost 4 bases and 2 bases respectively, with 8 bases between them. Germline loops: CDR1 MGHDK, CDR2 SYGVNS. This CDR3 has 13 residues. The CDR3 DNA is TGTGCCAGCAGTGCCGGGGGTCAAGAGACCCAGTACTTC. Translated: CASSAGGQETQYF. Drawing the rest from reference TRBV25-1 and TRBJ2-5, the complete variable domain is EADIYQTPRYLVIGTGKKITLECSQTMGHDKMYWYQQDPGMELHLIHYSYGVNSTEKGDLSSESTVSRIRTEHFPLTLESARPSHTSQYLCASSAGGQETQYFGPGTRLLVL.

This clone was seen a handful of times. The V and J genes are TRBV7-2 and TRBJ1-6, with no clear D. CDR3 length equals 13 residues. CDR1 and CDR2 (germline): SGHTA, FQGNSA. With 1 base removed from V and 9 bases from J, the gap between germline ends came to 7 bases. As DNA, the CDR3 is TGTGCCAGCAGCTTAGTTTTCCGTTCACCCCTCCACTTT. This gives the protein CASSLVFRSPLHF.

V is TRBV7-8 and J is TRBJ2-7; D possibly corresponds to TRBD1 (6 bases). The CDR3 contains 16 residues. With 5 bases removed from V and 0 bases from J, the gap between germline ends came to 17 bases. Per germline, CDR1 SGHVS and CDR2 FQNEAQ. The CDR3 loop reads CASSPHRTAYSYEQYF. The CDR3 DNA sequence: TGTGCCAGCAGCCCCCACCGGACAGCATACTCCTACGAGCAGTACTTC.

This chain joins TRBV3-1 (or the pseudogene TRBV3-2) and TRBJ2-1; 7 bases are a match to TRBD1. CDR3 length equals 15 residues. The ends lost 4 bases at V and 3 bases at J; junction bases unmatched: 6. Germline V gene lookup returns CDR1 LGHDT and CDR2 YNNKEL (reference sequence). The DNA of the CDR3 is TGTGCCAGCAGCCTGGGACAGCTATTCTACAATGAGCAGTTCTTC. Protein: CASSLGQLFYNEQFF.

J is TRBJ2-1 and V is TRBV5-4; 9 nucleotides match TRBD1. The CDR3 is 15 amino acids. V lost 4 bases and J lost 8; bases outside the gene matches: 10. CDR1 and CDR2 (germline): SGHNT, YYREEE (reference sequence). CDR3 residues: CASSRPGQGNHEQFF. CDR3 coding DNA: TGTGCCAGCAGCCGTCCGGGACAGGGTAACCATGAGCAGTTCTTC. Combining the CDR3 with reference TRBV5-4 and TRBJ2-1 gives the whole variable domain ETGVTQSPTHLIKTRGQQVTLRCSSQSGHNTVSWYQQALGQGPQFIFQYYREEENGRGNFPPRFSGLQFPNYSSELNVNALELDDSALYLCASSRPGQGNHEQFFGPGTRLTVL.